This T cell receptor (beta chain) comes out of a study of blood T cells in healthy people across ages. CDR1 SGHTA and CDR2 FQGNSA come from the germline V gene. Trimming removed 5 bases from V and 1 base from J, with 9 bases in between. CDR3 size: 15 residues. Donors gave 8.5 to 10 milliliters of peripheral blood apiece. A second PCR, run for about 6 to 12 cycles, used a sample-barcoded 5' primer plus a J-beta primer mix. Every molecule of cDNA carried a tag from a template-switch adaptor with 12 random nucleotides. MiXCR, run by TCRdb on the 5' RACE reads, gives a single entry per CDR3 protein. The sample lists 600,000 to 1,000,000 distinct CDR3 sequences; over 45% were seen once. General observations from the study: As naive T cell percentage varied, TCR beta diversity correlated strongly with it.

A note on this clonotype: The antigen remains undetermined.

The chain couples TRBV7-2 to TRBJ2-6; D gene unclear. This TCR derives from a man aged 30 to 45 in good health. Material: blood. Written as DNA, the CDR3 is TGTGCCAGCAGCGTATATGGGTCTGGGGCCAACGTCCTGACTTTC. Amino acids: CASSVYGSGANVLTF.